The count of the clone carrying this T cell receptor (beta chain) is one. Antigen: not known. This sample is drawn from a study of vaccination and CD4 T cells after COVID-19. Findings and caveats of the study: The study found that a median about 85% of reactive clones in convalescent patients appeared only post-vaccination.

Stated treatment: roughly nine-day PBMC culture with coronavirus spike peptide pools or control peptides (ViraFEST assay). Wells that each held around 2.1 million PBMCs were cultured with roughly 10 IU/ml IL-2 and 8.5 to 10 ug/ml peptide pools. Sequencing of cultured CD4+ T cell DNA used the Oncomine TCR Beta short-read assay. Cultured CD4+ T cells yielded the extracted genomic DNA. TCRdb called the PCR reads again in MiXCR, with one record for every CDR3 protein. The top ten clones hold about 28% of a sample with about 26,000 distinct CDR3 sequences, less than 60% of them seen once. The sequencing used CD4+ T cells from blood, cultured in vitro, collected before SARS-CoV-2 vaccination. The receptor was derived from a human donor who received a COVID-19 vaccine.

Here the CDR3 DNA reads TGTGCCAGCAGCGTAACAGGGGGCGGCATCTCACCCCTCCACTTT. Its translation: CASSVTGGGISPLHF. This chain uses TRBV5-5 with TRBJ1-6; 9 bases map to TRBD1. J gave up 10 bases and V 4 bases, and 9 bases lay outside the gene matches. The CDR3 is 15 amino acids. Per the germline V gene, CDR1 is SGHKS and CDR2 is YYEKEE (reference sequence).